Listed below are T cell receptor beta chains from one sample, sequenced in a study of cytomegalovirus exposure and HLA in healthy donors. TCRdb's copy holds only in-frame clones and misses some; the assay was immunoSEQ multiplex PCR. In the table there are about 140,000 clones, approximately 79% of which are singletons. The sample consisted of PBMCs. The receptors were gathered from a woman aged 45-65 years in good health and CMV-seropositive. Both conserved end residues are part of each CDR3. The D gene is left open where the match is weak. Clone size is not always given. Where it is, it says once, few, many or a class for expanded clones.

D	size	V	length	J	CDR3	DNA
TRBD2	NA	TRBV5-1	15	TRBJ2-1	CASSFYGGDYNEQFF	TGCGCCAGCAGCTTTTACGGGGGGGACTACAATGAGCAGTTCTTC
TRBD1	NA	TRBV7-2	17	TRBJ2-7	CASSLSTGGPLSYEQYF	TGTGCCAGCAGCTTAAGTACAGGGGGCCCCCTCTCCTACGAGCAGTACTTC
TRBD2	few	TRBV5-6	16	TRBJ2-3	CASSRRGLAGGDTQYF	TGTGCCAGCAGCCGACGGGGACTAGCGGGGGGAGATACGCAGTATTTT
NA	NA	TRBV18	15	TRBJ1-2	CASSPTQGTGNGYTF	TGTGCCAGCTCACCGACTCAGGGCACAGGCAATGGCTACACCTTC
TRBD1	NA	TRBV28	14	TRBJ1-1	CATNNRGGNTEAFF	TGTGCCACAAATAACAGGGGAGGGAACACTGAAGCTTTCTTT
NA	NA	TRBV7-8	14	TRBJ2-7	CASSLRGSRDEQYF	TGTGCCAGCAGCCTCCGGGGGTCGCGAGATGAGCAGTACTTC
NA	few	TRBV5-1	14	TRBJ1-2	CASTYGGEGYGYTF	TGCGCCAGCACTTACGGAGGGGAGGGCTATGGCTACACCTTC
TRBD2	NA	TRBV7-6	15	TRBJ2-1	CASSLASGGAGEQFF	TGTGCCAGCAGCTTAGCCAGCGGGGGGGCGGGGGAGCAGTTCTTC
NA	few	TRBV5-1	15	TRBJ2-1	CASSLSAGDYNEQFF	TGCGCCAGCAGCTTGTCCGCGGGCGACTACAATGAGCAGTTCTTC
TRBD1	NA	TRBV11-2	17	TRBJ2-6	CASSSGQSVSGANVLTF	TGTGCCAGCAGCTCGGGACAGTCGGTCTCTGGGGCCAACGTCCTGACTTTC
TRBD1	NA	TRBV7-2	13	TRBJ1-2	CASSAGQVYGYTF	TGTGCCAGCAGCGCGGGACAGGTCTATGGCTACACCTTC
TRBD2	NA	TRBV6-1	14	TRBJ2-3	CASTAGGAPDTQYF	TGTGCCAGCACTGCCGGGGGGGCCCCCGATACGCAGTATTTT
TRBD2	NA	TRBV7-9	14	TRBJ2-1	CASSLMFDGGEQFF	TGTGCCAGCAGCTTAATGTTCGACGGGGGGGAGCAGTTCTTC
NA	NA	TRBV30	14	TRBJ2-7	CAWSRGGGSYEQYF	TGTGCCTGGAGCCGGGGAGGCGGCTCCTACGAGCAGTACTTC
NA	NA	TRBV9	16	TRBJ2-2	CASSVGDSTYTGELFF	TGTGCCAGCAGCGTAGGAGACAGTACTTACACCGGGGAGCTGTTTTTT
NA	few	TRBV5-1	14	TRBJ2-3	CASSPDSLRDTQYF	TGCGCCAGCAGCCCGGACAGTCTCAGGGATACGCAGTATTTT
NA	NA	TRBV9	16	TRBJ2-1	CASSVAGGMQNNEQFF	TGTGCCAGCAGCGTAGCCGGAGGGATGCAAAACAATGAGCAGTTCTTC
NA	NA	TRBV10-3	16	TRBJ2-3	CAISELGVSSTDTQYF	TGTGCCATCAGTGAGTTAGGGGTATCTAGCACAGATACGCAGTATTTT
NA	NA	TRBV27	12	TRBJ1-1	CASSRGTQKAFF	TGTGCCAGCAGTCGGGGGACCCAAAAAGCTTTCTTT
NA	NA	TRBV7-6	14	TRBJ2-7	CASSSGPSSYEQYF	TGTGCCAGCAGCTCGGGTCCAAGCTCCTACGAGCAGTACTTC
NA	NA	TRBV6-1	11	TRBJ2-7	CASSAGYEQYF	TGTGCCAGCAGTGCAGGGTACGAGCAGTACTTC
TRBD2	NA	TRBV19	14	TRBJ2-5	CASRAGGTKETQYF	TGTGCCAGTAGGGCGGGGGGAACAAAAGAGACCCAGTACTTC
NA	NA	TRBV30	14	TRBJ2-7	CAGRAGGAMDEQYF	TGTGCCGGGAGGGCAGGGGGCGCGATGGACGAGCAGTACTTC
NA	few	TRBV6-4	14	TRBJ2-2	CASSGEANTGELFF	TGTGCCAGCAGTGGAGAAGCGAACACCGGGGAGCTGTTTTTT
TRBD1	NA	TRBV29-1	14	TRBJ1-1	CSARRQGRNTEAFF	TGCAGCGCTCGCAGACAGGGGAGGAACACTGAAGCTTTCTTT
NA	NA	TRBV6-1	13	TRBJ1-4	CVSQLGSNEKLFF	TGTGTCAGCCAATTGGGCAGCAATGAAAAACTGTTTTTT
NA	NA	TRBV19	11	TRBJ2-5	CASGAGETQYF	TGTGCCAGTGGGGCTGGGGAGACCCAGTACTTC
NA	once	TRBV13	16	TRBJ2-5	CASSSLKTSSQETQYF	TGTGCCAGCAGCTCGCTCAAGACATCTTCCCAAGAGACCCAGTACTTC
NA	NA	TRBV5-1	16	TRBJ2-4	CASSSDPGLSRNIQYF	TGCGCCAGCAGCTCGGACCCGGGACTCTCCCGAAACATTCAGTACTTC
NA	NA	TRBV5-1	13	TRBJ2-5	CASRPEGLETQYF	TGCGCCAGCAGACCAGAGGGACTAGAGACCCAGTACTTC
NA	NA	TRBV5-6	12	TRBJ2-7	CASSLRGDEQYF	TGTGCCAGCAGCTTGCGCGGGGACGAGCAGTACTTC
TRBD1	NA	TRBV19	15	TRBJ2-3	CASSTGTGRTDTQYF	TGTGCCAGTAGTACGGGGACAGGGAGGACAGATACGCAGTATTTT
TRBD1	NA	TRBV19	15	TRBJ2-3	CASREGQSSTDTQYF	TGTGCCAGCAGAGAGGGACAGTCTAGCACAGATACGCAGTATTTT
TRBD1	once	TRBV10-1	16	TRBJ2-7	CATPLSKQGISYEQYF	TGCGCCACCCCGCTATCCAAACAGGGGATCTCCTACGAGCAGTACTTC
NA	few	TRBV29-1	13	TRBJ1-2	CSVKLGQSYGYTF	TGCAGCGTTAAGTTGGGCCAGAGCTATGGCTACACCTTC
TRBD1	NA	TRBV7-9	16	TRBJ1-5	CASSPARGTGLWPQHF	TGTGCCAGCAGCCCCGCCAGGGGGACAGGGCTGTGGCCCCAGCATTTT
TRBD1	NA	TRBV27	16	TRBJ1-1	CASSRTGGAGNTEAFF	TGTGCCAGCAGTCGGACAGGGGGAGCAGGCAACACTGAAGCTTTCTTT
NA	NA	TRBV25-1	14	TRBJ2-3	CASSEPGGLYTQYF	TGTGCCAGCAGTGAACCGGGGGGCCTGTATACGCAGTATTTT
NA	NA	TRBV2	16	TRBJ1-4	CASSERDTGSAGKLFF	TGTGCCAGCAGTGAGAGAGATACAGGGTCTGCGGGAAAACTGTTTTTT
TRBD1	NA	TRBV4-3	17	TRBJ2-3	CASSQDLRTGISDTQYF	TGCGCCAGCAGCCAAGATCTGCGGACAGGGATATCGGATACGCAGTATTTT
NA	NA	TRBV4-3	14	TRBJ2-5	CASSQKVRVETQYF	TGCGCCAGCAGCCAAAAGGTCCGGGTAGAGACCCAGTACTTC
TRBD2	NA	TRBV7-9	15	TRBJ2-3	CASDRTSGGTDTQYF	TGTGCCAGCGACCGAACTAGCGGAGGGACAGATACGCAGTATTTT
TRBD1	NA	TRBV5-6	16	TRBJ2-3	CASSPRTGASTDTQYF	TGTGCCAGCAGCCCAAGGACAGGGGCTAGCACAGATACGCAGTATTTT
NA	NA	TRBV5-6	15	TRBJ1-4	CASSPEGRGPEKLFF	TGTGCCAGCAGCCCTGAGGGCAGGGGACCTGAAAAACTGTTTTTT
NA	NA	TRBV6-1	15	TRBJ1-4	CASSVGTGRNEKLFF	TGTGCCAGCAGTGTTGGAACGGGGAGAAATGAAAAACTGTTTTTT
TRBD1	NA	TRBV6-5	15	TRBJ1-1	CASRMTGTGGTEAFF	TGTGCCAGCAGAATGACCGGGACAGGGGGTACTGAAGCTTTCTTT
TRBD2	NA	TRBV6-1	16	TRBJ2-3	CASSDVAGGRTDTQYF	TGTGCCAGCAGTGACGTAGCGGGGGGGCGAACAGATACGCAGTATTTT
NA	NA	TRBV7-2	11	TRBJ2-7	CATSPARGPTF	TGTGCCACAAGCCCGGCGCGGGGGCCGACCTTC
NA	NA	TRBV7-2	16	TRBJ1-2	CASSPGRGARSYGYTF	TGTGCCAGCAGCCCGGGCAGGGGAGCGCGAAGCTATGGCTACACCTTC
TRBD1	NA	TRBV5-5	17	TRBJ1-1	CASSLMGTGGLNTEAFF	TGTGCCAGCAGCCTCATGGGAACAGGGGGCTTAAACACTGAAGCTTTCTTT
TRBD1	NA	TRBV20-1	11	TRBJ1-1	CSTGAGDEAFF	TGCAGCACAGGGGCGGGCGATGAAGCTTTCTTT
NA	NA	TRBV9	14	TRBJ1-2	CASSVTDAILGYTF	TGTGCCAGCAGCGTAACAGATGCAATCCTTGGCTACACCTTC